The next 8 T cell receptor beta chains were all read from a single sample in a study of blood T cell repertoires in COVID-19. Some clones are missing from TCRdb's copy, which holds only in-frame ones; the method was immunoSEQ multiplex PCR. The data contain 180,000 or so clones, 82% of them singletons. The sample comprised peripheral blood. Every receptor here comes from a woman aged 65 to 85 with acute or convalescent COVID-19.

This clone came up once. CDR3 amino acids: CSVEAATGADTQYF. CDR3 bases: TGCAGCGTTGAAGCGGCGACAGGTGCAGATACGCAGTATTTT. The chain joins TRBV29-1 to TRBJ2-3, with D possibly matching TRBD1 (6 bases). CDR3 size: 14 residues. V dropped 1 base and J dropped 4 bases, with 12 bases sitting between them. The V gene's germline CDR1 is SQVTM and CDR2 ANQGSEA.

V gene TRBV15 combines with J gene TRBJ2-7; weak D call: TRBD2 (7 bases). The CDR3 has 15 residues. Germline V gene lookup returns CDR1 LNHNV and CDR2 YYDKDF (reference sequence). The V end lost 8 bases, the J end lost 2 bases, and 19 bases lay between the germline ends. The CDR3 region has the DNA TGTGCCACCGAAGGGGGGGCTGGCCTAGCCTACGAGCAGTACTTC. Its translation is CATEGGAGLAYEQYF.

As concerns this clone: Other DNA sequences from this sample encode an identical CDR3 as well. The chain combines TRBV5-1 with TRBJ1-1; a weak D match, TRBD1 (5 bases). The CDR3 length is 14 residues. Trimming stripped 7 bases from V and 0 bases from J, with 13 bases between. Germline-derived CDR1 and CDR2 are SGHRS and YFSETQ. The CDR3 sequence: CASSLGGLNTEAFF. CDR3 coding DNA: TGCGCCAGCTCGTTGGGGGGATTGAACACTGAAGCTTTCTTT.

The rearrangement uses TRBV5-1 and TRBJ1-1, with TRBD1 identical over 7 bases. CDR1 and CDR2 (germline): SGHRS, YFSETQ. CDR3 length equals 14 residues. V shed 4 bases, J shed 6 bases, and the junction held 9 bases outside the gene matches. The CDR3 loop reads CASSLRQGGPEAFF. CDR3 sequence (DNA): TGCGCCAGCAGCCTAAGACAGGGAGGCCCTGAAGCTTTCTTT. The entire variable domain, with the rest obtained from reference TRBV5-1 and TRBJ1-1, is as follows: KAGVTQTPRYLIKTRGQQVTLSCSPISGHRSVSWYQQTPGQGLQFLFEYFSETQRNKGNFPGRFSGRQFSNSRSEMNVSTLELGDSALYLCASSLRQGGPEAFFGQGTRLTVV.

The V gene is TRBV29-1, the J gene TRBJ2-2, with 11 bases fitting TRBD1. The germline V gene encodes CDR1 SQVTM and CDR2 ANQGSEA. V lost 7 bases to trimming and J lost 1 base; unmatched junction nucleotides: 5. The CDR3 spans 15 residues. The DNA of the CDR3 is TGCAGCGCTGGGACAGGGGGAGGGAACACCGGGGAGCTGTTTTTT. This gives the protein CSAGTGGGNTGELFF.

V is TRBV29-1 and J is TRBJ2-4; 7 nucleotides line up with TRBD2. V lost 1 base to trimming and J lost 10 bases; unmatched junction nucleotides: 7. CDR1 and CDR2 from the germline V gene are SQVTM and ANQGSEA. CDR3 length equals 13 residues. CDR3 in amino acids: CSVEAGGGEIQYF. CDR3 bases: TGCAGCGTTGAAGCGGGTGGGGGGGAAATTCAGTACTTC.

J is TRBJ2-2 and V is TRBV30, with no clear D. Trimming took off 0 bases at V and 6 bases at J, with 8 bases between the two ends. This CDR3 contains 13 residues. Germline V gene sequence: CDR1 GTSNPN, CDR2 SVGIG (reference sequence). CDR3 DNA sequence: TGTGCCTGGAGTGTACGAGGTCCCGGGGAGCTGTTTTTT. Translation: CAWSVRGPGELFF.

CDR3 loop: CASRPRQSSTDTQYF. CDR3 nucleotide sequence: TGTGCCAGCAGACCGCGACAGTCTAGCACAGATACGCAGTATTTT. The rearrangement joins TRBV28 to TRBJ2-3; weak D call: TRBD1 (5 bases). The CDR3 consists of 15 residues. CDR1 is MDHEN, CDR2 SYDVKM, per germline. The V end lost 6 bases, the J end lost 0 bases, and 13 bases lay between the germline ends.